This note documents a single T cell receptor beta chain sequence. Authors' data handling: Scientists estimated how many nucleated cells there were by amplifying reference gene primers. Only in-frame clones appear in the TCRdb table, and some are missing; sequencing was by immunoSEQ multiplex PCR. Clone size and the V and J calls come from that table; the DNA yielded D and trimming. In the table there are about 150,000 clones, approximately 80% of which are singletons. The data were taken from a study of blood T cell repertoires in COVID-19. Study context: Spain, Italy and the United States supplied samples that represented acute and convalescent COVID-19. Sources were T cells, B-cell-depleted T cells, or PBMCs; the material itself was cDNA or gDNA.

This CDR3 comprises 14 residues. Trimming at V came to 7 bases and at J to 5 bases, leaving 3 bases not matched to a gene. The germline CDR1 and CDR2 sequences are KGHDR and SFDVKD. The TCR was taken from a human donor in a cohort sampled during active COVID-19. What was sequenced was peripheral blood. The chain has TRBV24-1 and TRBJ2-3, with 12 bases lining up with TRBD2. The CDR3 spells CATRASGGGDTQYF. CDR3 in DNA: TGTGCCACCAGGGCTAGCGGGGGGGGAGATACGCAGTATTTT.